This T cell receptor beta chain derives from a study of cytomegalovirus exposure and HLA in healthy donors. About this clone: What it binds is not known.

Trimming took off 2 bases at V and 12 bases at J, with 14 bases between the two ends. The CDR3 runs to 13 residues. Germline CDR1 and CDR2: MDHEN and SYDVKM. The primer mix had 60 Vbeta and 13 Jbeta primers. TCRdb keeps only in-frame clones here, not all; method: immunoSEQ multiplex PCR. The table lists under 250,000 clones, just over 75% of them singletons, with approximately 0.6% in the top ten. General study points: The authors enumerated 150 to 200 TCR beta chains as linked to cytomegalovirus.

Unrecorded immune exposures were likely, despite nominal health at sampling. This chain joins TRBV28 and TRBJ2-1, with a tentative D call TRBD2 (5 bases). What was sequenced was PBMCs. The receptor comes from a man between 18 and 29 years old in good health and CMV-seronegative. CDR3 region: CASSLRAGTGQFF. For the CDR3, the DNA is TGTGCCAGCAGTTTACGGGCGGGCACTGGGCAGTTCTTC.